The 30 T cell receptor beta chains below come from one sample, sequenced in a study of cytomegalovirus exposure and HLA in healthy donors. PCR employed 60 Vbeta and 13 Jbeta primers. TCRdb keeps only in-frame clones here, not all; method: immunoSEQ multiplex PCR. The sample contains approximately 150,000 clones, 70% to 85% of which appear only once. The sample taken for sequencing was PBMCs. The receptor set was obtained from a woman between 25 and 40 years old in good health and CMV-seropositive.

This clone was observed a handful of times. CDR3: CASRGAMDRTGNTIYF. DNA of the CDR3: TGTGCCAGCAGGGGCGCAATGGACAGGACTGGAAACACCATATATTTT. The chain joins TRBV2 to TRBJ1-3; TRBD1 agrees at 7 bases. The CDR3 sequence is 16 residues long. The V and J ends lost 6 bases and 2 bases, in that order; junction bases with no gene match: 10. CDR1 is SNHLY, CDR2 FYNNEI, per germline.

This clone has more than one count but fewer than ten. Other DNA sequences in this specimen translate into the identical CDR3. The gene calls are TRBV6-1 and TRBJ1-1; the match to TRBD1 covers 7 bases. Looked up from germline, CDR1 is MNHNS and CDR2 is SASEGT. V lost 2 bases, J lost 5 bases, and 2 bases stayed unmatched. CDR3 length: 13 amino acids. The CDR3 region has the DNA TGTGCCAGCAGTGAACGACAGGGTACTGAAGCTTTCTTT. Its protein is CASSERQGTEAFF.

The chain couples TRBV19 to TRBJ2-7; D possibly corresponds to TRBD1 (6 bases). The CDR3 sequence is 14 residues long. V was clipped by 4 bases and J by 6 bases, with 16 bases between them. The V gene's germline CDR1 is LNHDA and CDR2 SQIVND (reference sequence). This chain's CDR3 is CASSTTFTGFEQYF. The CDR3 bases are TGTGCCAGTAGTACAACTTTTACAGGGTTCGAGCAGTACTTC.

CDR3 nucleotide sequence: TGTGCCAGCAGCGGTGTAACAGGGAGCCAAGAGACCCAGTACTTC. It translates to CASSGVTGSQETQYF. V is TRBV9 and J is TRBJ2-5; possible D gene TRBD1, 6 bases. This CDR3 region has 15 residues. Germline CDR1 and CDR2: SGDLS and YYNGEE. V was pared by 3 bases and J by 1 base, with 13 bases between.

This clone was seen once. The chain carries TRBV28 and TRBJ2-1; unclear D gene. The CDR3 totals 12 residues. Trimming removed 3 bases from V and 11 bases from J, with 11 bases in between. Germline lookup yields CDR1 MDHEN and CDR2 SYDVKM. The CDR3 DNA is TGTGCCAGCAGTTTGGCCGGAGCACAGCAGTTCTTC. This translates into CASSLAGAQQFF.

The gene calls are TRBV11-2 and TRBJ1-5; 8 bases match TRBD1. Germline loops: CDR1 SGHAT, CDR2 FQNNGV. Trimming at V came to 5 bases and at J to 6 bases, leaving 6 bases not matched to a gene. This CDR3 spans 14 amino acids. Here the CDR3 reads CASSKDRAGQPQHF. The CDR3 bases are TGTGCCAGCAGCAAGGACAGGGCAGGTCAGCCCCAGCATTTT.

This chain links TRBV12-5 with TRBJ2-7; 13 bases line up with TRBD2. The CDR3 is 15 residues long. Germline V CDR1 and CDR2: LGHNT, FRNRAP. The V gene end was trimmed by 7 bases and the J gene end by 6 bases; junction bases not matched to a gene: 9. The CDR3 loop reads CASAPGTSGNIEQYF. The CDR3 nucleotides read TGTGCTAGTGCCCCCGGGACTAGCGGGAATATCGAGCAGTACTTC.

The gene calls are TRBV18 and TRBJ2-7, with a possible D match to TRBD1 (6 bases). The germline V gene encodes CDR1 KGHSH and CDR2 LQKENI. This CDR3 contains 14 residues. V lost 3 bases to trimming and J lost 1 base, with 10 bases between them. The DNA for the CDR3 is TGTGCCAGCTCACCTTACAGGGATTCCTACGAGCAGTACTTC. Amino acids: CASSPYRDSYEQYF. Full variable domain (remainder filled in from reference TRBV18 and TRBJ2-7): NAGVMQNPRHLVRRRGQEARLRCSPMKGHSHVYWYRQLPEEGLKFMVYLQKENIIDESGMPKERFSAEFPKEGPSILRIQQVVRGDSAAYFCASSPYRDSYEQYFGPGTRLTVT.

V gene TRBV28 combines with J gene TRBJ2-7; 8 nucleotides line up with TRBD1. Trimming at V came to 7 bases and at J to 6 bases, leaving 11 bases not matched to a gene. Germline CDR1 is MDHEN and CDR2 is SYDVKM. The CDR3 runs to 14 residues. Here the CDR3 reads CASIRTGNPPEQYF. CDR3 in DNA: TGTGCCAGCATACGGACAGGGAACCCCCCCGAGCAGTACTTC. Variable domain in full (rest from reference TRBV28 and TRBJ2-7): DVKVTQSSRYLVKRTGEKVFLECVQDMDHENMFWYRQDPGLGLRLIYFSYDVKMKEKGDIPEGYSVSREKKERFSLILESASTNQTSMYLCASIRTGNPPEQYFGPGTRLTVT.

This rearrangement joins TRBV6-5 to TRBJ1-1; D gene ambiguous. In germline, CDR1 is MNHEY, CDR2 SVGAGI. CDR3 length: 14 residues. V shed 6 bases and J shed 0 bases, with 11 bases lying between them. The CDR3 DNA follows: TGTGCCAGCAGCTACGCGTGGTTGAACACTGAAGCTTTCTTT. This sequence encodes CASSYAWLNTEAFF.

This clone was observed a few times. The gene calls are TRBV19 and TRBJ1-1; no clear D. The CDR3 spans 12 residues. V lost 5 bases, J lost 8 bases, and 12 bases lay in between. Germline V gene sequence: CDR1 LNHDA, CDR2 SQIVND (reference sequence). CDR3 nucleotide sequence: TGTGCCAGTAGTGCCTCCGCGGGGGAAGCTTTCTTT. Amino acid sequence: CASSASAGEAFF.

This clone was observed a few times. V usage is TRBV9 and J usage is TRBJ2-3; D unresolved. The CDR3 is 13 residues long. Germline V gene lookup returns CDR1 SGDLS and CDR2 YYNGEE. The germline V and J ends were trimmed by 0 bases and 5 bases, with 7 bases remaining between them. CDR3 in amino acids: CASSVATLDTQYF. The CDR3 DNA is TGTGCCAGCAGCGTAGCTACCCTAGATACGCAGTATTTT.

The chain has TRBV5-1 and TRBJ2-5, with D perhaps TRBD2 (6 bases). Germline CDR1 SGHRS, CDR2 YFSETQ. This CDR3 has 14 amino acids. Trimming shortened V by 4 bases and J by 5 bases, and 15 bases separated the two germline ends. The CDR3 spells CASSPSPSGETQYF. DNA for the CDR3: TGCGCCAGCAGCCCCTCCCCCAGCGGGGAGACCCAGTACTTC.

This chain joins TRBV7-8 and TRBJ1-5; no firm D call. Trimming removed 4 bases at V and 7 bases at J, with 17 bases between. In germline, CDR1 is SGHVS, CDR2 FQNEAQ. CDR3 length equals 15 residues. The CDR3 reads CASSSAVGPGQPQHF. The CDR3 DNA sequence: TGTGCCAGCAGCTCCGCCGTAGGGCCGGGGCAGCCCCAGCATTTT.

The chain combines TRBV30 with TRBJ1-4; D is undetermined. Trimming took off 4 bases at V and 5 bases at J, with 11 bases between the two ends. The CDR3 has 13 residues. Germline V gives CDR1 GTSNPN, CDR2 SVGIG (reference sequence). The CDR3 nucleotides read TGTGCCTGGAACCTAGTGGAGAATGAAAAACTGTTTTTT. Its translation: CAWNLVENEKLFF.

The chain recombines TRBV7-2 with TRBJ2-7; TRBD2 aligns across 10 bases. The V and J ends lost 3 bases and 5 bases, in that order; junction bases with no gene match: 10. The CDR3 totals 16 residues. Germline loops: CDR1 SGHTA, CDR2 FQGNSA. The CDR3 loop is CASSFSSSGSGDEQYF. The DNA of the CDR3 is TGTGCCAGCAGCTTTTCCTCTAGCGGGAGTGGGGACGAGCAGTACTTC.

V usage is TRBV28 and J usage is TRBJ2-7, with TRBD1 matching 9 bases. In germline, CDR1 is MDHEN, CDR2 SYDVKM. The CDR3 runs 13 residues. Unmatched junction bases numbered 1, after V lost 3 bases and J lost 4 bases. CDR3: CASSFDRGYEQYF. The CDR3, as DNA: TGTGCCAGCAGTTTCGACAGGGGGTACGAGCAGTACTTC.

V gene TRBV11-3 combines with J gene TRBJ1-3; 10 nucleotides align to TRBD1. This CDR3 region has 16 residues. Trimming took 5 bases from V and 5 from J; bases not matched to a gene: 9. The germline V gene encodes CDR1 SGHNT and CDR2 YENEEA. The CDR3 spells CASSPGTGEGRNTIYF. CDR3 nucleotide sequence: TGTGCCAGCAGCCCAGGGACAGGGGAAGGGAGAAACACCATATATTTT.

The rearrangement uses TRBV10-1 and TRBJ2-1, with D possibly TRBD1 on 5 matching bases. The V gene's germline CDR1 is WNHNN and CDR2 SYGVQD (reference sequence). The V end was cut by 9 bases, the J end by 1 base, with 13 bases between. The CDR3 has 14 amino acids. Here the CDR3 DNA reads TGCGCCAGTTCAGGGCCCCTTTCCTACAATGAGCAGTTCTTC. Protein sequence: CASSGPLSYNEQFF.

J is TRBJ1-3 and V is TRBV4-1; 7 bases match TRBD1. CDR3 size: 13 residues. CDR1 MGHRA and CDR2 YSYEKL come from the germline V gene. V lost 4 bases to trimming and J lost 4 bases; unmatched junction nucleotides: 1. The CDR3, as DNA: TGCGCCAGCAGCCGGACAGGAGGAAACACCATATATTTT. Translated: CASSRTGGNTIYF.

This chain uses TRBV30 with TRBJ2-7; TRBD1 might be the D (6 bases). Deletions cut 1 base from V and 5 bases from J, with 12 bases between. Per the germline V gene, CDR1 is GTSNPN and CDR2 is SVGIG (reference sequence). The CDR3 is made up of 13 amino acids. DNA of the CDR3: TGTGCCTGGAGTGCGGGACAAGGCCACGAGCAGTACTTC. Amino acid sequence: CAWSAGQGHEQYF. The full variable domain, rest sourced from reference TRBV30 and TRBJ2-7, is SQTIHQWPATLVQPVGSPLSLECTVEGTSNPNLYWYRQAAGRGLQLLFYSVGIGQISSEVPQNLSASRPQDRQFILSSKKLLLSDSGFYLCAWSAGQGHEQYFGPGTRLTVT.

V is TRBV28 and J is TRBJ1-5; D ambiguous. V lost 5 bases to trimming and J lost 8 bases, with 10 bases between them. Germline V lookup: CDR1 MDHEN, CDR2 SYDVKM. The CDR3 spans 12 residues. The CDR3 loop reads CASSTPPEPQHF. In DNA form, the CDR3 reads TGTGCCAGCAGTACCCCCCCGGAGCCCCAGCATTTT.

The chain uses TRBV11-3 and TRBJ2-1; perhaps TRBD2 as D (5 bases). Trimming cost V 5 bases and J 0 bases, with 11 bases left between them. The CDR3 has 15 residues. CDR1 and CDR2 (germline): SGHNT, YENEEA. CDR3 amino acids: CASSPRLASYNEQFF. The CDR3 DNA is TGTGCCAGCAGCCCCCGGCTAGCCTCCTACAATGAGCAGTTCTTC.

This clone was seen a handful of times. In DNA, the CDR3 is TGCGCCAGCAGTGGAAGCGGGACTAGCACAGATACGCAGTATTTT. Protein sequence: CASSGSGTSTDTQYF. This chain uses TRBV10-2 with TRBJ2-3; 7 positions match TRBD2. CDR1 is WSHSY, CDR2 SAAADI, per germline. Germline trimming cut 4 bases from V and 0 bases from J; bases unmatched to any gene: 4. The CDR3 runs 15 residues.

The gene calls are TRBV5-4 and TRBJ2-2; TRBD1 is a possible D gene (6 bases). The CDR3 extends over 16 amino acids. From germline, CDR1 is SGHNT and CDR2 YYREEE (reference sequence). V lost 4 bases, J lost 3 bases, and 16 bases lay in between. Here the CDR3 reads CASSPTGLTYTGELFF. The CDR3, as DNA: TGTGCCAGCAGCCCCACAGGGTTAACGTACACCGGGGAGCTGTTTTTT.

The chain employs TRBV28 and TRBJ1-2, with 8 bases fitting TRBD1. Germline loops: CDR1 MDHEN, CDR2 SYDVKM. Germline trimming cut 2 bases from V and 4 bases from J; bases unmatched to any gene: 9. This CDR3 has 16 residues. The DNA for the CDR3 is TGTGCCAGCAGTTTACCTGGCCAGGGGGCCGGCTATGGCTACACCTTC. Protein product: CASSLPGQGAGYGYTF.

The chain recombines TRBV6-1 with TRBJ1-1; 9 positions match TRBD1. CDR1 is MNHNS and CDR2 is SASEGT in the germline V gene. The CDR3 spans 21 residues. Trimming at V came to 2 bases and at J to 3 bases, leaving 22 bases not matched to a gene. The CDR3 DNA sequence: TGTGCCAGCAGTGAACTCAATACCAAGGACAGGGGTGGGCGATTGGACACTGAAGCTTTCTTT. It is translated as CASSELNTKDRGGRLDTEAFF.

This chain connects TRBV7-2 to TRBJ2-1, with D possibly being TRBD2 (5 bases). The CDR3 extends over 17 amino acids. The V end lost 1 base, the J end lost 8 bases, and 21 bases lay between the germline ends. CDR1 and CDR2 (germline): SGHTA, FQGNSA. The CDR3 DNA sequence: TGTGCCAGCAGCTTAGAGTCCAGCGGACTCACCCGGGATGAGCAGTTCTTC. Its translation is CASSLESSGLTRDEQFF.

V and J are TRBV5-4 and TRBJ2-7; D may be TRBD1 (6 bases). The CDR3 covers 13 residues. Looked up from germline, CDR1 is SGHNT and CDR2 is YYREEE (reference sequence). V was cut by 2 bases and J by 3 bases, with 9 bases left in between. CDR3 in DNA: TGTGCCAGCAGCTTAAGGGGGAGCTACGAGCAGTACTTC. It translates to CASSLRGSYEQYF.

This chain links TRBV6-5 with TRBJ1-1; D unclear. CDR1 is MNHEY, CDR2 SVGAGI, per germline. The CDR3 totals 13 residues. V lost 6 bases, J lost 3 bases, and 11 bases lay in between. CDR3 sequence: CASSIQRDTEAFF. For the CDR3, the DNA is TGTGCCAGCAGCATTCAGCGGGACACTGAAGCTTTCTTT.